The 16 T cell receptor beta chains below were found in one sample sequenced in a study of shared clonotypes between healthy human individuals. TCRdb's table, derived via immunoSEQ multiplex PCR, lists solely in-frame clones and lacks some. The sample lists about 2.5 million clones, roughly 92% occurring once. The sample was naive CD4+ T cells from PBMCs. The sample's subset: CD45RA+ positively selected. The receptors come from a man aged 18 to 29 in good health. Some clones in this sample may be carry-over from other donors' samples.

V usage is TRBV7-2 and J usage is TRBJ2-1, with D perhaps TRBD1 or TRBD2 (5 bases each). There are 16 residues in the CDR3. Trimming took off 1 base at V and 12 bases at J, with 22 bases between the two ends. The germline gives CDR1 SGHTA, CDR2 FQGNSA. The CDR3 here is CASSLGGSRGGSRQFF. The CDR3 DNA reads as TGTGCCAGCAGCTTAGGTGGGAGCCGGGGCGGGTCTAGGCAGTTCTTC.

V is TRBV7-7 and J is TRBJ2-7; TRBD1 might be the D (6 bases). This CDR3 comprises 14 residues. V lost 5 bases and J 0 bases, leaving 11 bases between the germline ends. Germline loops: CDR1 SSHAT, CDR2 FNYEAQ (reference sequence). The DNA of the CDR3 is TGTGCCAGCAGCCCGAACAGGGACTCCTACGAGCAGTACTTC. Residues: CASSPNRDSYEQYF.

The V and J genes are TRBV6-6 and TRBJ2-6; D uncertain. V shed 5 bases and J shed 2 bases, with 7 bases lying between them. From germline, CDR1 is MNHNY and CDR2 SVGAGI (reference sequence). CDR3 size: 14 residues. The CDR3 coding sequence is TGTGCCAGCAGTACCCCCCCTGGGGCCAACGTCCTGACTTTC. It codes for CASSTPPGANVLTF.

The V gene is TRBV23-1, the J gene TRBJ1-3; a weak D match, TRBD1 (6 bases). TRBV23-1 is designated an ORF whose function remains uncertain. The CDR3 runs 15 residues. V shed 6 bases and J shed 0 bases, with 12 bases lying between them. CDR3 in amino acids: CASSRGHYSGNTIYF. The CDR3 coding sequence is TGCGCCAGCAGCCGGGGACACTACTCTGGAAACACCATATATTTT.

This clone was found a few times. The V and J genes are TRBV7-3 and TRBJ2-7; D is unresolved. Germline V CDR1 and CDR2: SGHTA, FQGTGA. V was trimmed by 5 bases and J by 7 bases, leaving 15 bases between them. The CDR3 consists of 13 residues. The chain's CDR3 is CASSLQISGEQYF. CDR3 sequence (DNA): TGTGCCAGCAGCCTACAAATCTCTGGGGAGCAGTACTTC.

This chain links TRBV7-9 with TRBJ1-5; 8 nucleotides match TRBD1. Germline V gives CDR1 SEHNR, CDR2 FQNEAQ (reference sequence). The CDR3 loop spans 18 amino acids. The trim removed 1 base at V and 0 bases at J, leaving 8 bases unmatched. CDR3 sequence reads: CASSLGTGTLLSNQPQHF. The CDR3 region has the DNA TGTGCCAGCAGCTTAGGGACAGGGACCCTACTTAGCAATCAGCCCCAGCATTTT.

The gene calls are TRBV5-8 and TRBJ1-5, with 7 bases that match TRBD1. CDR3 size: 15 residues. The V gene's germline CDR1 is SGHTS and CDR2 YDEGEE. V dropped 0 bases and J dropped 4; count of bases not matched to a gene: 4. The CDR3 region is CASSLEYRGNQPQHF. CDR3 in DNA: TGTGCCAGCAGCTTGGAATACAGGGGTAATCAGCCCCAGCATTTT.

The chain is built from TRBV7-9 and TRBJ2-3; perhaps TRBD2 as D (6 bases). V lost 5 bases, J lost 7 bases, and 16 bases lay in between. Germline V lookup: CDR1 SEHNR, CDR2 FQNEAQ (reference sequence). The CDR3 extends over 14 amino acids. CDR3 sequence (DNA): TGTGCCAGCAGCGGAGGGCTGGGCGGGAATACGCAGTATTTT. Its translation is CASSGGLGGNTQYF. The complete variable domain, with remaining parts taken from reference TRBV7-9 and TRBJ2-3, reads DTGVSQNPRHKITKRGQNVTFRCDPISEHNRLYWYRQTLGQGPEFLTYFQNEAQLEKSRLLSDRFSAERPKGSFSTLEIQRTEQGDSAMYLCASSGGLGGNTQYFGPGTRLTVL.

This clone was seen once. The sample carries other DNA sequences with the same CDR3. This chain uses TRBV2 with TRBJ1-3; weak D call: TRBD1 (6 bases). Germline CDR1 is SNHLY and CDR2 is FYNNEI. The CDR3 spans 15 residues. V was pared by 7 bases and J by 4 bases, with 17 bases between. The CDR3 here is CASKSQGPLGNTIYF. The DNA of the CDR3 is TGTGCCAGCAAATCGCAGGGGCCCCTCGGAAACACCATATATTTT.

V gene TRBV27 combines with J gene TRBJ2-1; D gene ambiguous. Trimming left V 6 bases short and J 2 bases short, with 20 bases between. The CDR3 runs 17 residues. CDR1 and CDR2 from the germline V gene are MNHEY and SMNVEV (reference sequence). The CDR3 reads CASRPFTGLKTYNEQFF. DNA for the CDR3: TGTGCCAGCAGGCCTTTCACCGGCTTAAAAACCTACAATGAGCAGTTCTTC.

This clone was seen more than once but under ten times. The V and J genes are TRBV6-4 and TRBJ1-1, with 7 nucleotides matching TRBD1. Per the germline V gene, CDR1 is MRHNA and CDR2 is SNTAGT. CDR3 length: 16 residues. With V trimmed by 4 bases and J by 1 base, 9 bases remained unmatched. The CDR3: CASSVPWGQKNTEAFF. The DNA for the CDR3 is TGTGCCAGCAGTGTACCCTGGGGACAGAAGAACACTGAAGCTTTCTTT.

The chain has TRBV5-6 and TRBJ1-4; D unclear. Germline CDR1 SGHDT, CDR2 YYEEEE. The V and J ends lost 6 bases and 8 bases respectively, with 11 bases between them. This CDR3 contains 12 residues. The CDR3 DNA reads TGTGCCAGCACAGGAGGGAACGAAAAACTGTTTTTT. It yields the protein CASTGGNEKLFF.

The chain combines TRBV19 with TRBJ2-7; D is ambiguous. V was clipped by 1 base and J by 0 bases, with 7 bases between them. Germline V gene data show CDR1 as LNHDA and CDR2 as SQIVND (reference sequence). CDR3 length: 14 amino acids. The CDR3 coding sequence is TGTGCCAGTAGTATAGGCACCCGCTCCTACGAGCAGTACTTC. It codes for CASSIGTRSYEQYF.

As concerns this clone: This CDR3 is also generated by other DNA sequences in the sample. The chain is built from TRBV5-1 and TRBJ1-1, with TRBD1 identical over 7 bases. Germline V gene sequence: CDR1 SGHRS, CDR2 YFSETQ. V dropped 4 bases and J dropped 4; count of bases not matched to a gene: 7. This CDR3 contains 14 residues. CDR3 sequence: CASSLRQGGTEAFF. DNA for the CDR3: TGCGCCAGCAGCCTCCGACAGGGTGGCACTGAAGCTTTCTTT. The full variable domain, in which reference TRBV5-1 and TRBJ1-1 provide the parts outside the CDR3, is KAGVTQTPRYLIKTRGQQVTLSCSPISGHRSVSWYQQTPGQGLQFLFEYFSETQRNKGNFPGRFSGRQFSNSRSEMNVSTLELGDSALYLCASSLRQGGTEAFFGQGTRLTVV.

The V call is TRBV7-6, the J call TRBJ2-7; the D is unclear. V was trimmed by 0 bases and J by 0 bases, leaving 15 bases between them. This CDR3 comprises 17 residues. Germline CDR1 is SGHVS and CDR2 is FNYEAQ. Here the CDR3 reads CASSLAAARMSSYEQYF. In DNA form, the CDR3 reads TGTGCCAGCAGCTTAGCCGCGGCGCGGATGAGCTCCTACGAGCAGTACTTC.

The chain joins TRBV11-3 to TRBJ2-1, with 13 bases fitting TRBD2. Germline lookup yields CDR1 SGHNT and CDR2 YENEEA. Trimming at V came to 1 base and at J to 8 bases, leaving 2 bases not matched to a gene. The CDR3 length is 15 residues. CDR3 bases: TGTGCCAGCAGCTTAGGGGGACTAGCGGGGCATGAGCAGTTCTTC. Its protein product is CASSLGGLAGHEQFF.